The 10 T cell receptor beta chains given below trace back to one sample, sequenced in a study of control samples from healthy donors and cancer patients (TCRdb year 2020). The library was built by means of the immunoSEQ multiplex PCR assay. In TCRdb, the immuneACCESS table is reduced to in-frame sequences with V and J assigned. These tables do not hold every clone; where another copy was compared, an unresolved V gene accounts for under half, and the others remain unexplained. This sample is represented by 90,000 to 100,000 clones; 88% of them were singletons. Clones ranked in the top ten supply about 15% of the sample. Sequenced sample: blood. Every receptor here comes from a woman aged 65 to 85 in good health.

This clone is a singleton in its sample. The gene calls are TRBV7-8 and TRBJ1-1, with TRBD1 identical over 9 bases. V shed 2 bases and J 4 bases; nucleotides not matched to a gene: 5. The CDR3 sequence is 15 residues long. From germline, CDR1 is SGHVS and CDR2 FQNEAQ. In DNA form, the CDR3 reads TGTGCCAGCAGCTTAACAGGGGGCGCAAGCACTGAAGCTTTCTTT. It encodes CASSLTGGASTEAFF. Filled out from reference TRBV7-8 and TRBJ1-1, the complete variable domain reads GAGVSQSPRYKVAKRGQDVALRCDPISGHVSLFWYQQALGQGPEFLTYFQNEAQLDKSGLPSDRFFAERPEGSVSTLKIQRTQQEDSAVYLCASSLTGGASTEAFFGQGTRLTVV.

This chain links TRBV19 with TRBJ2-1; 7 positions agree with TRBD2. V lost 3 bases to trimming and J lost 1 base; unmatched junction nucleotides: 9. The CDR3 is 17 residues long. In germline, CDR1 is LNHDA, CDR2 SQIVND (reference sequence). Here the CDR3 reads CASSIRSAGVSYNEQFF. In DNA, the CDR3 is TGTGCCAGTAGTATTCGGAGCGCGGGAGTTTCCTACAATGAGCAGTTCTTC. Drawing the rest from reference TRBV19 and TRBJ2-1, the complete variable domain is DGGITQSPKYLFRKEGQNVTLSCEQNLNHDAMYWYRQDPGQGLRLIYYSQIVNDFQKGDIAEGYSVSREKKESFPLTVTSAQKNPTAFYLCASSIRSAGVSYNEQFFGPGTRLTVL.

This clone was counted a single time. CDR3 DNA sequence: TGCGCCAGCAGTGACCAGAATGAGCAGTTCTTC. As protein: CASSDQNEQFF. The rearrangement joins TRBV10-1 to TRBJ2-1; D is undetermined. V lost 3 bases and J lost 7, with 4 bases in between. The CDR3 totals 11 residues. Germline V gene data show CDR1 as WNHNN and CDR2 as SYGVQD (reference sequence).

The chain links TRBV5-6 to TRBJ1-5; D might be TRBD1 (6 bases). The CDR3 covers 15 residues. V lost 0 bases and J lost 2, with 9 bases in between. CDR1 and CDR2 from the germline V gene are SGHDT and YYEEEE. CDR3 nucleotides: TGTGCCAGCAGCTTGGAGGGGGGGGGCAATCAGCCCCAGCATTTT. Translation gives CASSLEGGGNQPQHF.

This clone was detected once. The chain combines TRBV28 with TRBJ2-7; the D gene could be TRBD1 or TRBD2 (5 bases each). The CDR3 covers 15 residues. The V end was cut by 6 bases, the J end by 6 bases, with 21 bases between. Germline CDR1 is MDHEN and CDR2 is SYDVKM. The CDR3 DNA follows: TGTGCCAGCAGCCCTGCTGGGACGGCCGGTATCGAGCAGTACTTC. Amino acid sequence: CASSPAGTAGIEQYF.

The CDR3: CASSQEEGRGGSFF. The CDR3 DNA reads TGCGCCAGCAGCCAAGAGGAAGGCAGAGGAGGATCTTTCTTT. The chain couples TRBV4-3 to TRBJ1-1; D gene unclear. The CDR3 runs to 14 residues. Per germline, CDR1 LGHNA and CDR2 YSLEER. Deletions cut 0 bases from V and 12 bases from J, with 17 bases between.

The genes are TRBV5-1 and TRBJ1-5, with D possibly being TRBD1 (6 bases). Germline CDR1 reads SGHRS; CDR2 reads YFSETQ. This CDR3 spans 14 amino acids. Trimming removed 4 bases from V and 5 bases from J, with 13 bases in between. The CDR3 DNA sequence: TGCGCCAGCAGCACAGGGCTCCTCGATCAGCCCCAGCATTTT. This gives the protein CASSTGLLDQPQHF.

V and J are TRBV12-3 or TRBV12-4 and TRBJ2-7; D call uncertain. Trimming took off 3 bases at V and 1 base at J, with 7 bases between the two ends. This CDR3 has 13 residues. In DNA, the CDR3 is TGTGCCAGCAGTTTGGGCAGTTCCTACGAGCAGTACTTC. Residues: CASSLGSSYEQYF.

The chain couples TRBV19 to TRBJ1-5; 8 positions agree with TRBD1. The V gene's germline CDR1 is LNHDA and CDR2 SQIVND (reference sequence). V was clipped by 1 base and J by 6 bases; unmatched bases: 5. The CDR3 extends over 15 amino acids. As DNA, the CDR3 is TGTGCCAGTAGTATAGCAGGGGGCACCGGTCAGCCCCAGCATTTT. The encoded protein is CASSIAGGTGQPQHF.

The chain links TRBV7-9 to TRBJ2-2; D is undetermined. Germline CDR1 SEHNR, CDR2 FQNEAQ (reference sequence). The germline V and J ends were trimmed by 5 bases and 7 bases, with 11 bases remaining between them. The CDR3 covers 13 residues. This CDR3 is CASSGVQNGELFF. In DNA form, the CDR3 reads TGTGCCAGCAGCGGGGTTCAGAACGGGGAGCTGTTTTTT. Full variable domain (remainder filled in from reference TRBV7-9 and TRBJ2-2): DTGVSQNPRHKITKRGQNVTFRCDPISEHNRLYWYRQTLGQGPEFLTYFQNEAQLEKSRLLSDRFSAERPKGSFSTLEIQRTEQGDSAMYLCASSGVQNGELFFGEGSRLTVL.